This note documents a single TCR beta chain sequence. The final CDR3 position lacks the conserved phenylalanine or tryptophan, pointing to a likely read error. Because the CDR3's place on the DNA is in doubt, the DNA is left out and the CDR3 is given as listed by TCRdb. TCRdb independently ran MiXCR on the PCR reads; one entry per CDR3 protein. This table holds about 14,000 distinct CDR3 sequences, roughly half found once. This entry comes from a study of tumor-infiltrating lymphocytes in oesophageal squamous cell carcinoma. Sequencing was done on a sample of blood. The sequence was collected from a female donor with esophageal squamous cell carcinoma.

Here the CDR3 reads CASSTPGGTTSGGYTFGS. The chain combines TRBV19 with TRBJ2-1; the DNA was not used to check the table's D call, TRBD2. Germline lookup yields CDR1 LNHDA and CDR2 SQIVND (reference sequence). The CDR3 adds up to 18 amino acids, both ends counted.